This is a list of T cell receptor beta chains from one sample in a study of T cells in Graves' hyperthyroidism and ophthalmopathy. TCRdb reanalysed the multiplex PCR reads using MiXCR and keeps one entry per CDR3 protein. The sample includes about 840,000 distinct CDR3 sequences, around 39% of them seen just once. Sequenced material: blood. These receptors were taken from a man aged 18 to 30 with Graves' hyperthyroidism. The CDR3 runs from the conserved cysteine through the conserved F or W. The order of the fields is V gene, CDR3 length, J gene, clone size, CDR3 protein. Only part of the rows carry a size: once, few, many, or a class if the clone is expanded.

TRBV7-9	12	TRBJ2-1	.	CASSLLYNEQFF
TRBV10-3	14	TRBJ2-3	.	CAISEWQDTDTQYF
TRBV12-3/TRBV12-4	16	TRBJ2-7	.	CASSSISGTGAYEQYF
TRBV5-1	15	TRBJ1-6	.	CASSLEQGPNSPLHF
TRBV20-1	16	TRBJ2-7	many	CSASRDRGQRDYEQYF
TRBV29-1	13	TRBJ1-4	.	CSVWARANEKLFF
TRBV4-1	17	TRBJ1-3	few	CASSQGRTARSGNTIYF
TRBV9	16	TRBJ1-1	.	CASSVGNRGGGTEAFF
TRBV5-1	15	TRBJ2-5	.	CASSLWAGRQETQYF
TRBV6-5	13	TRBJ1-5	few	CASSYSTYQPQHF
TRBV4-1	14	TRBJ1-1	many	CASSQDRTNTEAFF
TRBV14	12	TRBJ1-2	many	CASSPSSYGYTF
TRBV9	15	TRBJ2-5	many	CASSASGGPQETQYF
TRBV29-1	16	TRBJ1-1	many	CSVTKWGEVGIAEAFF
TRBV7-8	16	TRBJ2-7	.	CASSPDSWDTAYEQYF
TRBV10-3	16	TRBJ2-7	once	CASSPGGTGGWYEQYF
TRBV29-1	16	TRBJ2-5	few	CSVDRTYRAVQETQYF
TRBV7-9	13	TRBJ1-4	many	CASSHSRVEKLFF
TRBV7-3	13	TRBJ2-3	.	CASSLLRTDTQYF
TRBV10-3	14	TRBJ2-5	many	CATGTSGRGETQYF
TRBV29-1	14	TRBJ1-2	.	CSVLGRGSGYGYTF
TRBV7-2	11	TRBJ2-5	once	CASSLQAMQYF
TRBV5-1	13	TRBJ1-2	.	CASSLVATGGYTF
TRBV7-2	19	TRBJ2-7	.	CASSQVVLPLRGSGDEQYF
TRBV5-1	15	TRBJ2-5	.	CASSPLQGVGETQYF
TRBV14	16	TRBJ2-5	many	CASSQEWDRGQETQYF
TRBV7-8	15	TRBJ1-1	.	CASSLLGLGNTEAFF
TRBV20-1	14	TRBJ1-4	few	CSAPRDRNNEKLFF
TRBV5-1	11	TRBJ1-3	many	CASRRGNTIYF
TRBV7-8	16	TRBJ1-5	few	CASSLLPTLANQPQHF
TRBV7-6	14	TRBJ1-1	.	CASPYEGGVAEAFF
TRBV6-5	14	TRBJ1-1	.	CASSSGQGHTEAFF
TRBV25-1	15	TRBJ1-6	.	CASSATRGPNSPLHF
TRBV29-1	14	TRBJ2-2	many	CSVDGGRSTGELFF
TRBV7-9	16	TRBJ2-6	many	CASSLTGLSGANVLTF
TRBV10-3	12	TRBJ2-3	.	CAISELTDTQYF
TRBV6-5	15	TRBJ1-5	few	CASRLKLFSNQPQHF
TRBV7-2	15	TRBJ2-7	.	CASLKGRDPSYEQYF
TRBV7-2	15	TRBJ2-6	.	CASSSWTSGANVLTF
TRBV19	18	TRBJ1-1	.	CASSTTGGLHLRNTEAFF
TRBV10-3	14	TRBJ1-3	many	CAIGDRTPGNTIYF
TRBV12-3/TRBV12-4	12	TRBJ2-7	.	CASSFVWGEQYF